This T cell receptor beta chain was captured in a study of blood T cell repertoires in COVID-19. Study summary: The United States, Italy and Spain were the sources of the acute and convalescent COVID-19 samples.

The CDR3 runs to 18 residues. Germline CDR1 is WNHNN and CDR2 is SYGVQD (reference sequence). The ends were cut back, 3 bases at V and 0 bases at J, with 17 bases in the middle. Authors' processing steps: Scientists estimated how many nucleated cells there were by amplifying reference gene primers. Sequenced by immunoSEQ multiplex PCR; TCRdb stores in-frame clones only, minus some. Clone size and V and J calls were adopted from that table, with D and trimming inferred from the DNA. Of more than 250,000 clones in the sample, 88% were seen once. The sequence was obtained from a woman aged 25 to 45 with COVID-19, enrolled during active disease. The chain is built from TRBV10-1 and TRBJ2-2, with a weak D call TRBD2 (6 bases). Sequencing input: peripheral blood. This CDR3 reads CASSDGSAASANTGELFF. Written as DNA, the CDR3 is TGCGCCAGCAGTGATGGTAGCGCGGCTAGCGCGAACACCGGGGAGCTGTTTTTT.